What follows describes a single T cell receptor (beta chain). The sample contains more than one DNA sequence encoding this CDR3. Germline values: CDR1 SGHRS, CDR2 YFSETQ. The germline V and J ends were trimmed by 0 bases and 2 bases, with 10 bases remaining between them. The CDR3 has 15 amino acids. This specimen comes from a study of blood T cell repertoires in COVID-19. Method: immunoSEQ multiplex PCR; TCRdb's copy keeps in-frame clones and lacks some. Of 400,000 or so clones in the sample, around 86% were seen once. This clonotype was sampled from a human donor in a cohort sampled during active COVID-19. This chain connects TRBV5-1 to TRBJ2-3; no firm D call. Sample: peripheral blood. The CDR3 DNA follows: TGCGCCAGCAGCTTGGACCCGGGTTCCACAGATACGCAGTATTTT. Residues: CASSLDPGSTDTQYF.